One sample yielded the 2 T cell receptor beta chains listed below, sequenced in a study of blood T cell repertoires in COVID-19. The assay was immunoSEQ multiplex PCR, and TCRdb's table has in-frame clones only and misses some. The table has 250,000 or so clones, under 90% seen once. The specimen was PBMCs or T cells enriched from blood (not recorded which). These receptors originate from a man aged 35 to 55 who had recovered from COVID-19.

The chain recombines TRBV20-1 with TRBJ2-7, with 8 bases lining up with TRBD2. Per the germline V gene, CDR1 is DFQATT and CDR2 is SNEGSKA (reference sequence). CDR3 length: 14 amino acids. After removal of 3 bases from V and 1 base from J, the junction contained 5 bases not matched to a gene. Written as DNA, the CDR3 is TGCAGTGCTAGTTCGCCTAGCGGGTCCTACGAGCAGTACTTC. Translation gives CSASSPSGSYEQYF.

The chain links TRBV7-2 to TRBJ2-7, with TRBD1 identical over 8 bases. The germline V gene encodes CDR1 SGHTA and CDR2 FQGNSA. V lost 1 base to trimming and J lost 2 bases; unmatched junction nucleotides: 4. The CDR3 consists of 15 residues. CDR3: CASSLGGQAAYEQYF. The CDR3 DNA follows: TGTGCCAGCAGCTTAGGGGGACAGGCGGCCTACGAGCAGTACTTC.